Listed below are T cell receptor beta chains from one sample, sequenced in a study of blood T cell repertoires in COVID-19. Profiled with immunoSEQ multiplex PCR; TCRdb holds only in-frame clones, not every one. The data hold hundreds of thousands of clones, with roughly nine tenths observed a single time. The sample consisted of peripheral blood. The receptors stem from a woman in her 30s with COVID-19, enrolled during active disease. The CDR3 runs from the conserved cysteine through the conserved F or W. The D gene is left open where the match is weak. Clone size is shown for a subset of rows, as once, few, many or a class of expanded clone.

DNA,CDR3,J,size,V,D
TGTGCCAGCAGCGAGAAATTCTATGGCTACACCTTC,CASSEKFYGYTF,TRBJ1-2,-,TRBV12-3/TRBV12-4,-
TGTGCCAGCAGCTCCGCCCGCATCTATAATGAAAAACTGTTTTTT,CASSSARIYNEKLFF,TRBJ1-4,-,TRBV7-9,-
TGCGCCAGCAGTGGCCCGACAGCAACTAATGAAAAACTGTTTTTT,CASSGPTATNEKLFF,TRBJ1-4,-,TRBV10-2,-
TGTGCCAGCAGCTTTGGAATAGGAGATGGCTACACCTTC,CASSFGIGDGYTF,TRBJ1-2,once,TRBV5-8,-
TGTGCCGAGGGACAGGGTCACCACGAGCAGTACTTC,CAEGQGHHEQYF,TRBJ2-7,-,TRBV19,TRBD1
TGTGCCAGCAGCTCGGGGCGGGGGGTTAACGTCGAGCAGTACTTC,CASSSGRGVNVEQYF,TRBJ2-7,-,TRBV11-2,TRBD2
TGTGCCAGCAGCCAAGTCGGCAAGGGGCGACTCAATGAGCAGTTCTTC,CASSQVGKGRLNEQFF,TRBJ2-1,-,TRBV3-1/TRBV3-2,-
TGCGCCAGCAGCCCGGGACTTGATGCCGGGGAGCTGTTTTTT,CASSPGLDAGELFF,TRBJ2-2,-,TRBV4-1,-
TGCGCCAGCAGTGAGCCCAGGCAGGGCGCAGATACGCAGTATTTT,CASSEPRQGADTQYF,TRBJ2-3,-,TRBV10-2,-
TGTGCCAGCAGCTTAGCGAGTACGAACAATGAGCAGTTCTTC,CASSLASTNNEQFF,TRBJ2-1,-,TRBV7-2,-
TGTGCCAGCAGTTACTCGGGGGCCCAGCCCCAGCATTTT,CASSYSGAQPQHF,TRBJ1-5,-,TRBV6-5,-
TGTGCCAGCAGTTTTAAGGTCAGCGGGGTCGGCTACACCTTC,CASSFKVSGVGYTF,TRBJ1-2,-,TRBV28,-
TGTGCCAGCAGTGAAGTGAAATCGGGTGGAGCTTTCTTT,CASSEVKSGGAFF,TRBJ1-1,-,TRBV6-1,-
TGCAGTGCTACCAGGACAGATACGCAGTATTTT,CSATRTDTQYF,TRBJ2-3,-,TRBV20-1,-
TGTGCCAGCTCACCACGACAACAAGTGTACCAAGAGACCCAGTACTTC,CASSPRQQVYQETQYF,TRBJ2-5,-,TRBV18,-
TGTGCCAGCAGCTTAAAGGCTAGCGGGGGGATCACAGATACGCAGTATTTT,CASSLKASGGITDTQYF,TRBJ2-3,-,TRBV11-3,TRBD2
TGCGCCAGCAGCCTGCAGACAGGCCCCTACAATGAGCAGTTCTTC,CASSLQTGPYNEQFF,TRBJ2-1,-,TRBV5-1,-
TGCGCCAGCAGCTTGGCCGCAGGGGTAGACGGCTACACCTTC,CASSLAAGVDGYTF,TRBJ1-2,-,TRBV5-1,-
TGTGCCAGCAGCTTGGGGAGGGGGCTAGTAAACACTGAAGCTTTCTTT,CASSLGRGLVNTEAFF,TRBJ1-1,-,TRBV5-5,TRBD1
TGTGCCAGCAGCCAAGATCCCAGCTCTGGGGCCAACGTCCTGACTTTC,CASSQDPSSGANVLTF,TRBJ2-6,-,TRBV3-1/TRBV3-2,-
TGTGCCAGCAGCCTCTTGAGGGGGGGCGAGAGTCGGCTGTTTTTT,CASSLLRGGESRLFF,TRBJ2-2,-,TRBV6-5,-
TGTGCCAGCAGCTCCCTGACAGGCGTGAATGAGCAGTTCTTC,CASSSLTGVNEQFF,TRBJ2-1,-,TRBV7-8,-
TGTGCCAGCAGCTCCCGACAGGGGGATCAGCCCCAGCATTTT,CASSSRQGDQPQHF,TRBJ1-5,-,TRBV7-2,TRBD1
TGCGCCAGCAGACCGACAGGGGGGATCTCGAACACTGAAGCTTTCTTT,CASRPTGGISNTEAFF,TRBJ1-1,-,TRBV23-1,TRBD1
TGTGCCAGCAGTTTCCGGAACGGGGGAGAGCAGTTCTTC,CASSFRNGGEQFF,TRBJ2-1,-,TRBV6-5,-
TGCAGTGCGGGCAGGGGGCGGGATGCTTTCTTT,CSAGRGRDAFF,TRBJ1-1,-,TRBV20-1,TRBD1
TGCGCCAGCAGCCTCCAGGGGACAGGGCCTGACTATGGCTACACCTTC,CASSLQGTGPDYGYTF,TRBJ1-2,once,TRBV4-1,TRBD1
TGTGCCAGTAGCACAGGGGGCACATATGGCTACACCTTC,CASSTGGTYGYTF,TRBJ1-2,once,TRBV19,TRBD1
TGTGCCAGCAGCAAAAGGACAGGGAACTCTGGAAACACCATATATTTT,CASSKRTGNSGNTIYF,TRBJ1-3,-,TRBV11-2,TRBD1
TGTGCCAGCAGGCGGGGAGCCTCGGAGACCCAGTACTTC,CASRRGASETQYF,TRBJ2-5,-,TRBV11-3,-
TGTGCAAGTCGCTTAAACAGGCCTGGGAAGAACACTGAAGCTTTCTTT,CASRLNRPGKNTEAFF,TRBJ1-1,-,TRBV12-2,-
TGTGCCAGCAGCCCGGCCGGGGTTGGACGGGAGCAGTACTTC,CASSPAGVGREQYF,TRBJ2-7,-,TRBV7-6,-
TGTGCCACCAGCCCAAACCCGGAACAGTACAATGAGCAGTTCTTC,CATSPNPEQYNEQFF,TRBJ2-1,-,TRBV15,-
TGTGCCAGCAGCCCGGGGGGATTAAACACCGGGGAGCTGTTTTTT,CASSPGGLNTGELFF,TRBJ2-2,once,TRBV3-1/TRBV3-2,TRBD2
TGTGCCAGCAGCGTAGTGCGGGGGGGACCAGATACGCAGTATTTT,CASSVVRGGPDTQYF,TRBJ2-3,-,TRBV9,TRBD2
TGTGCCAGCAGCCCCCGGACCAGCGGGGGAAGAACAGATACGCAGTATTTT,CASSPRTSGGRTDTQYF,TRBJ2-3,-,TRBV7-6,TRBD2
TGCGCCAGCAGTGATGTTAGCGGGGTTCACGGGGAGTACTTC,CASSDVSGVHGEYF,TRBJ2-7,-,TRBV10-1,TRBD2
TGTGCCAGCAGTCGACAGTATGGCTACACCTTC,CASSRQYGYTF,TRBJ1-2,few,TRBV28,-
TGTGCCAGCAGTACCTACAGGGGGCTAAGCCAAGAGACCCAGTACTTC,CASSTYRGLSQETQYF,TRBJ2-5,-,TRBV28,TRBD1
TGTGCCAGCAGTTCCCGGGACAGCTTAAAAAACATTCAGTACTTC,CASSSRDSLKNIQYF,TRBJ2-4,-,TRBV6-4,TRBD1
TGTGCCAGCAGCCCCCGGGCAGGGCGCTCCTACGAGCAGTACTTC,CASSPRAGRSYEQYF,TRBJ2-7,-,TRBV7-2,-
TGTGCCAGCCGATTTACTAGGGACAGGGGGGCCTACGAGCAGTACTTC,CASRFTRDRGAYEQYF,TRBJ2-7,-,TRBV28,TRBD1
TGTGCCAGCCATACAGTATTGGAAATTGAAGCTTTCTTT,CASHTVLEIEAFF,TRBJ1-1,-,TRBV28,-
TGTGCCAGCACCGAATGGACAGGGGGCGAGGCCTACACCTTC,CASTEWTGGEAYTF,TRBJ1-2,once,TRBV2,TRBD1